The table lists the clone carrying this TCR beta chain with a few counts. Its specificity is unknown. The junction had 4 bases not matched to a gene; V was cut back by 0 bases and J by 2 bases. In germline, CDR1 is SGDLS, CDR2 YYNGEE. The CDR3 is 15 residues long. TCRdb redid the calling of the RT-PCR reads with MiXCR, one entry per CDR3 protein. The sample records hundreds of thousands of distinct CDR3 sequences, less than 20% being singletons. The entry originates in a study of response to subunit inactivated influenza vaccine. Findings of the study overall: There was a suggestion from the authors that each seasonal influenza vaccination recruits few new T cells.

The chain employs TRBV9 and TRBJ2-5, with TRBD1 matching over 7 bases. The TCR originated in a man in his fifties who received an inactivated influenza vaccine. This material consisted of PBMCs from blood, taken about 13 days after vaccination. The DNA for the CDR3 is TGTGCCAGCAGCGTAGGACAGGGTCGGCAAGAGACCCAGTACTTC. This gives the protein CASSVGQGRQETQYF.